The rows below give T cell receptor beta chains drawn from one sample of a study of cytomegalovirus exposure and HLA in healthy donors. Data came from immunoSEQ multiplex PCR; TCRdb stores just in-frame clones and leaves some out. The sample totals approximately 110,000 clones; its top ten clones hold 1%. The sequenced sample was PBMCs. Every receptor here comes from a man younger than 35 in good health and CMV-seronegative. Both conserved end residues are part of each CDR3. The D gene is left open where the match is weak.

v_gene	d_gene	j_gene	CDR3nt	CDR3aa
TRBV10-2	.	TRBJ2-4	TGCGCCACCTCTGTAACCAAAAACATTCAGTACTTC	CATSVTKNIQYF
TRBV30	TRBD1	TRBJ2-5	TGTGCCGGCTGGACAGGGAGTGGGGAGACCCAGTACTTC	CAGWTGSGETQYF
TRBV5-4	.	TRBJ2-7	TGTGCCAGCAGCCCCGAGGGAGCGAGTGAGCAGTACTTC	CASSPEGASEQYF
TRBV27	.	TRBJ1-5	TGTGCCAGCAGTTTCTACCCGAACAGGGAGGGGATTTATCAGCCCCAGCATTTT	CASSFYPNREGIYQPQHF
TRBV2	TRBD2	TRBJ2-7	TGTGCCAGCACCCGGGACTACGCCTACGAGCAGTACTTC	CASTRDYAYEQYF
TRBV27	TRBD1	TRBJ1-5	TGTGCCAGCAGTCCTAACAGGGGAGCGAGCAATCAGCCCCAGCATTTT	CASSPNRGASNQPQHF
TRBV7-6	.	TRBJ2-7	TGTGCCAGCAGCTTAGAGTTTGGCGACACCTACGAGCAGTACTTC	CASSLEFGDTYEQYF
TRBV20-1	.	TRBJ1-2	TGCAGTGCCCAGATGATTCGTGGCTACACCTTC	CSAQMIRGYTF
TRBV6-1	.	TRBJ1-1	TGTGCCAGCAGTGAAGTGTCGGGCACTGAAGCTTTCTTT	CASSEVSGTEAFF
TRBV9	.	TRBJ2-5	TGTGCCAGCAGCGTAGAGAGTAGCTCATGGGAGACCCAGTACTTC	CASSVESSSWETQYF
TRBV5-1	.	TRBJ2-7	TGCGCCAGCAGCTCCGTGACAGGCTCCTACGAGCAGTACTTC	CASSSVTGSYEQYF
TRBV11-3	TRBD1	TRBJ2-3	TGTGCCAGCAGCTCGCGGACAGGGGAGGTCGGGGATACGCAGTATTTT	CASSSRTGEVGDTQYF
TRBV5-1	TRBD2	TRBJ2-3	TGCGCCAGCAGTCCTTTACCGGGACTAGCGGGAGAGTTTACGCAGTATTTT	CASSPLPGLAGEFTQYF
TRBV5-1	.	TRBJ1-2	TGCGCCAGCAGCCCCGGCTATGGCTACACCTTC	CASSPGYGYTF
TRBV9	.	TRBJ2-1	TGTGCCAGCAGCGTCCAGGGGATTGGGGACTGGCGGGAGTTGGACGATGAGCAGTTCTTC	CASSVQGIGDWRELDDEQFF
TRBV1	.	TRBJ2-1	TGCACCAGCAGCCAAGTGGGCCTAGCGGGAACGAATGAGCAGTTCTTC	CTSSQVGLAGTNEQFF
TRBV10-2	.	TRBJ2-5	TGCGCCAGCAGTGAGTCGGCTGGGACTGGCCGATACTTC	CASSESAGTGRYF
TRBV4-1	.	TRBJ1-1	TGCGCCAGCAGCCAGGCTCAGGGTGGGAACACTGAAGCTTTCTTT	CASSQAQGGNTEAFF
TRBV5-6	TRBD1	TRBJ1-6	TGTGCCAGCAGCTGGGGGACAGGGATTAATTCACCCCTCCACTTT	CASSWGTGINSPLHF
TRBV6-1	.	TRBJ2-7	TGTGCCAGCAGTGAGATGACAAACCCCTACGAGCAGTACTTC	CASSEMTNPYEQYF
TRBV6-1	TRBD1	TRBJ2-7	TGTGCCAGCATTGTCGGACAGGGGACCTACGAGCAGTACTTC	CASIVGQGTYEQYF
TRBV27	.	TRBJ1-1	TGTGCCAGCAGTCCACAAACAGGGAAGAACACTGAAGCTTTCTTT	CASSPQTGKNTEAFF
TRBV9	TRBD1	TRBJ1-1	TGTGCCAGCAGCGTAGGGACAGGGTATGAAGCTTTCTTT	CASSVGTGYEAFF
TRBV13	.	TRBJ2-7	TGTGCCAGCAGCAAATTTGCGGGAACAGCCTACGAGCAGTACTTC	CASSKFAGTAYEQYF
TRBV5-4	.	TRBJ2-2	TGTGCCAGCAGCTTTTTAACCGGGGAGCTGTTTTTT	CASSFLTGELFF
TRBV6-4	TRBD1	TRBJ2-1	TGTGCCAGCAGTGACTCCGGGACAGGGGGCAATGAGCAGTTCTTC	CASSDSGTGGNEQFF
TRBV9	.	TRBJ2-7	TGTGCCAGCAGCGGAGACCCCTCGGGGTACGAGCAGTACTTC	CASSGDPSGYEQYF
TRBV5-6	.	TRBJ2-5	TGTGCCAGCAGCTTGGCTCAAGAGACCCAGTACTTC	CASSLAQETQYF
TRBV10-3	.	TRBJ1-2	TGTGCCATCAGTGAGGGGCAGAGTTATGGCTACACCTTC	CAISEGQSYGYTF
TRBV30	.	TRBJ1-1	TGTGCCTGGAGTGTTGAGATCTACAGGGCCCACACTGAAGCTTTCTTT	CAWSVEIYRAHTEAFF
TRBV6-5	TRBD2	TRBJ2-1	TGTGCCAGCAGTACCGGACTAGCGGGGGCTCGGCGGCAGTTCTTC	CASSTGLAGARRQFF
TRBV25-1	.	TRBJ1-1	TGTGCCAGCGGTAGGAACACTGAAGCTTTCTTT	CASGRNTEAFF
TRBV7-9	.	TRBJ2-5	TGTGCCAGCACTCGGTCTAGGCCGCTCCGGGAGACCCAGTACTTC	CASTRSRPLRETQYF
TRBV19	TRBD1	TRBJ1-4	TGTGCCAGTCGGGACAGGGGGCTAGAAAAACTGTTTTTT	CASRDRGLEKLFF
TRBV5-1	TRBD2	TRBJ2-1	TGCGCCAGCAGCTCCAACCCGGGAGGGCAAGTCTTGGATGAGCAGTTCTTC	CASSSNPGGQVLDEQFF
TRBV6-1	.	TRBJ1-2	TGTGCCAGCAGTGTTGGGGGGGCGGGTAACTATGGCTACACCTTC	CASSVGGAGNYGYTF
TRBV28	.	TRBJ2-3	TGTGCCAGCAGTCTAATCACAGATACGCAGTATTTT	CASSLITDTQYF
TRBV28	.	TRBJ1-6	TGTGCCAGCAGCTCAGCTCAGGGGCCGAATTCACCCCTCCACTTT	CASSSAQGPNSPLHF
TRBV4-1	TRBD2	TRBJ2-4	TGCGCCAGCAGCCCGGCCAGCGGGGGGGCGGACATTCAGTACTTC	CASSPASGGADIQYF
TRBV29-1	TRBD1	TRBJ1-1	TGCAGCGGTGAGGGACAGGTCGGGGGGAGCACTGAAGCTTTCTTT	CSGEGQVGGSTEAFF
TRBV27	TRBD2	TRBJ2-7	TGTGCCAGCAGTTTCTCAGCGGGGGACACGGGCCCCCACGAGCAGTACTTC	CASSFSAGDTGPHEQYF
TRBV5-1	.	TRBJ2-5	TGCGCCAGCAGTCGCAATTCGGGAGAGACCCAGTACTTC	CASSRNSGETQYF
TRBV7-8	TRBD2	TRBJ2-2	TGTGCCAGCAGCAAACGACTAGCGGGGGGTGACTTTACTAGCAACACCGGGGAGCTGTTTTTT	CASSKRLAGGDFTSNTGELFF
TRBV7-7	.	TRBJ2-7	TGTGCTAGCAGCATAGGGGAAGGGGGACCACTCGCCTACGAGCAGTACTTC	CASSIGEGGPLAYEQYF
TRBV7-9	.	TRBJ2-1	TGTGCCAGCAGCTTAGCGGGGGGCAATGAGCAGTTCTTC	CASSLAGGNEQFF
TRBV7-8	TRBD1	TRBJ2-5	TGTGCCAGCAGCGTACACAGGGGTGGTCAAGAGACCCAGTACTTC	CASSVHRGGQETQYF
TRBV28	.	TRBJ1-5	TGTGCCAGCAGTTGGGGCCAGGGCCCTGGGCATTTT	CASSWGQGPGHF
TRBV20-1	.	TRBJ1-4	TGCGGAGTGCGTGGGAATGAAAAACTGTTTTTT	CGVRGNEKLFF
TRBV5-6	TRBD1	TRBJ1-2	TGTGCCAGCAGCCCCGGAACAACAGGGGGCAATGGCTACACCTTC	CASSPGTTGGNGYTF
TRBV9	TRBD1	TRBJ1-1	TGTGCCAGCAGCGCCTTAGGGGGGGACAGGGGGAACACTGAAGCTTTCTTT	CASSALGGDRGNTEAFF
TRBV2	.	TRBJ1-2	TGTGCCAGCGCGGCAGGGTTTGGCTACACCTTC	CASAAGFGYTF
TRBV10-1	.	TRBJ2-7	TGCGCCAGCAGTGAGGGGGACTTCTCTCGTCGGTACTTC	CASSEGDFSRRYF
TRBV7-2	.	TRBJ1-1	TGTGCCAGCAGCGTATCGGGGGAGAACACTGAAGCTTTCTTT	CASSVSGENTEAFF
TRBV18	TRBD1	TRBJ1-5	TGTGCCAGCTCACAACAGGGGAACAATCAGCCCCAGCATTTT	CASSQQGNNQPQHF